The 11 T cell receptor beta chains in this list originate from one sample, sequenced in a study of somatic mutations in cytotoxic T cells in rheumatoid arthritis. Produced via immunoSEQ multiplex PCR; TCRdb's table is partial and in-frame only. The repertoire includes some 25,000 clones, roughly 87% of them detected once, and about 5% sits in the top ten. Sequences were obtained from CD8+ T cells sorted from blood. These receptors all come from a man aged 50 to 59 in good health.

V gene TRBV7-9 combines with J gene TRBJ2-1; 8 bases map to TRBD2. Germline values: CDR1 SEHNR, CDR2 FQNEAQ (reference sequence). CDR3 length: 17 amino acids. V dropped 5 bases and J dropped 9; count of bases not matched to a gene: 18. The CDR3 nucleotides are TGTGCCAGCAGCCCCCGGGCGGGGCGGGAGGCTCATAGTGAGCAGTTCTTC. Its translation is CASSPRAGREAHSEQFF.

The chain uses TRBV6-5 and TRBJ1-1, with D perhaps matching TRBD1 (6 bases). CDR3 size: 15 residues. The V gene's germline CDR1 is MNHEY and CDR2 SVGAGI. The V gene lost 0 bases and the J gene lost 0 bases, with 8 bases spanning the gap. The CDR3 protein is CASSYSGGLNTEAFF. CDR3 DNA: TGTGCCAGCAGTTACTCGGGGGGCCTGAACACTGAAGCTTTCTTT.

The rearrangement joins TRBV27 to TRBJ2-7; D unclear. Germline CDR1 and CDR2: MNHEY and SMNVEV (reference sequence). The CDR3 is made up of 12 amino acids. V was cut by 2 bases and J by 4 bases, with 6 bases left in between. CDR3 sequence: CASSLNGYEQYF. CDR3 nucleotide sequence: TGTGCCAGCAGTTTAAATGGTTACGAGCAGTACTTC.

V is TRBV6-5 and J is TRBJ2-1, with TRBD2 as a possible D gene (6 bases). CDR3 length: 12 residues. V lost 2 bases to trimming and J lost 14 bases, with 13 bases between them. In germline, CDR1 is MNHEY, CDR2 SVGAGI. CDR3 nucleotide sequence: TGTGCCAGCAGTTACGGAGCGGGTCGGGAGTTCTTC. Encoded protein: CASSYGAGREFF.

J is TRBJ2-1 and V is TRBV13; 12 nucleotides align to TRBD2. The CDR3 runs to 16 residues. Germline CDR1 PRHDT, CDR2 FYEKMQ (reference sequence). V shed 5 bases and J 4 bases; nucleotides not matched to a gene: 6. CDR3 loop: CASSPQGTSGYNEQFF. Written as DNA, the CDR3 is TGTGCCAGCAGCCCACAAGGGACTAGCGGGTACAATGAGCAGTTCTTC.

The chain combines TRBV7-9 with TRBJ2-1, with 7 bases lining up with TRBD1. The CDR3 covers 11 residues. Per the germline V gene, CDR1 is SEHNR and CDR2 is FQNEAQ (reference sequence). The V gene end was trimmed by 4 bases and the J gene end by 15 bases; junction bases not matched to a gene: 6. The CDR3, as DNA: TGTGCCAGCAGCTCAGGACAGGTAGGGTTCTTC. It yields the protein CASSSGQVGFF.

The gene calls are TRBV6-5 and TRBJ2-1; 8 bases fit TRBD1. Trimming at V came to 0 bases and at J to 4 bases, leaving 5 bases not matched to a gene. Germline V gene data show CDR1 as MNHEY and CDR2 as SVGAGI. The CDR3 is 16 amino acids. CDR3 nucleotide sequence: TGTGCCAGCAGTTACTCGACAGGGGAGATATACAATGAGCAGTTCTTC. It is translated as CASSYSTGEIYNEQFF.

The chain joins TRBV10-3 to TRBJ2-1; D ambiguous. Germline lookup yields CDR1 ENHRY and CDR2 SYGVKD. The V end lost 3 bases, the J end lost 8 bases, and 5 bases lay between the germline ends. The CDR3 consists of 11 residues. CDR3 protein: CAISDIDEQFF. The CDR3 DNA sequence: TGTGCCATCAGTGATATTGATGAGCAGTTCTTC.

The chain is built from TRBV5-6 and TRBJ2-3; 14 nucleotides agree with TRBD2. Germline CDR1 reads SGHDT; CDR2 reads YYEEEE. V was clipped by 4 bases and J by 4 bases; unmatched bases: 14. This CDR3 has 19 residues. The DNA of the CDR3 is TGTGCCAGCAGCGGTCCGGGACTAGCGGGAGCTAGGGCAGCAGATACGCAGTATTTT. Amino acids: CASSGPGLAGARAADTQYF.

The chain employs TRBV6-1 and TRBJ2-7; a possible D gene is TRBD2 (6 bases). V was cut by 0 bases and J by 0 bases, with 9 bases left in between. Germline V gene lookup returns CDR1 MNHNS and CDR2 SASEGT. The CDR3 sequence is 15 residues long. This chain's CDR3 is CASSEAGGSSYEQYF. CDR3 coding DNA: TGTGCCAGCAGTGAAGCGGGGGGTAGCTCCTACGAGCAGTACTTC.

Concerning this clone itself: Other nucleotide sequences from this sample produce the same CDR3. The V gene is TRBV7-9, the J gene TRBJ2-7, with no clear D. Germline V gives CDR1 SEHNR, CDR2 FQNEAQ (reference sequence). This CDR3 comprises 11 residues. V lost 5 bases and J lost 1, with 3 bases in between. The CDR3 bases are TGTGCCAGCAGCCCGTCCTACGAGCAGTACTTC. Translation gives CASSPSYEQYF.